This T cell receptor beta chain was identified in a study of PD-L1 blockade in urothelial cancer. V was clipped by 3 bases and J by 7 bases, with 18 bases between them. This CDR3 has 16 amino acids. Germline V gene sequence: CDR1 MNHEY, CDR2 SMNVEV (reference sequence). TCRdb's table, derived via immunoSEQ multiplex PCR, lists solely in-frame clones and lacks some. The data contain 25,000 to 35,000 clones, 87% of them singletons. V gene TRBV27 combines with J gene TRBJ1-4; tentatively, D is TRBD1 (5 bases). This receptor was taken from a man aged 50 to 60 with urothelial cancer. Source: PBMCs, taken around atezolizumab (anti-PD-L1) treatment. CDR3 region: CASSFRGLPPIEKLFF. The DNA for the CDR3 is TGTGCCAGCAGTTTCCGGGGGTTACCCCCGATTGAAAAACTGTTTTTT.